This TCR beta chain was identified during a study of blood T cell repertoires in COVID-19. Only in-frame clones appear in the TCRdb table, and some are missing; sequencing was by immunoSEQ multiplex PCR. The repertoire holds approximately 330,000 clones, with about 91% as singletons. The CDR3 sequence is 12 residues long. V lost 0 bases and J lost 10, with 9 bases in between. Germline V gives CDR1 LGHDT, CDR2 YNNKEL (reference sequence). The chain joins TRBV3-1 (or the pseudogene TRBV3-2) to TRBJ1-1, with a possible D match to TRBD1 (5 bases). This receptor was taken from a man aged 30-40 years with COVID-19, enrolled during active disease. The sequenced material came from peripheral blood. CDR3 bases: TGTGCCAGCAGCCAAGAGGGGCGAGGAGCTTTCTTT. The encoded protein is CASSQEGRGAFF.